The source of this T cell receptor (beta chain) is a study of brain T cells in children with intractable seizures. Specified time point: blood from clinic visit 5 months post-surgery; TSC patient then seizure free. The sequenced cases were selected for having the highest brain T cell transcript signatures. Patients received at least one anti-epileptic drug before surgery. Trimming shortened V by 3 bases and J by 6 bases, and 9 bases separated the two germline ends. Germline V CDR1 and CDR2: SGHTA, FQGNSA. The CDR3 loop spans 12 amino acids. Profiled with immunoSEQ multiplex PCR; TCRdb holds only in-frame clones, not every one. The sample yields a few hundred thousand clones, 93% seen once.

The receptor's source is a boy younger than two with tuberous sclerosis and intractable seizures. The source was peripheral blood, collected roughly 5 months after surgery. This rearrangement joins TRBV7-2 to TRBJ2-7; D unclear. The CDR3 DNA sequence: TGTGCCAGCAGCTTCTCGGGCCGCGAGCAGTACTTC. Translating it yields CASSFSGREQYF.